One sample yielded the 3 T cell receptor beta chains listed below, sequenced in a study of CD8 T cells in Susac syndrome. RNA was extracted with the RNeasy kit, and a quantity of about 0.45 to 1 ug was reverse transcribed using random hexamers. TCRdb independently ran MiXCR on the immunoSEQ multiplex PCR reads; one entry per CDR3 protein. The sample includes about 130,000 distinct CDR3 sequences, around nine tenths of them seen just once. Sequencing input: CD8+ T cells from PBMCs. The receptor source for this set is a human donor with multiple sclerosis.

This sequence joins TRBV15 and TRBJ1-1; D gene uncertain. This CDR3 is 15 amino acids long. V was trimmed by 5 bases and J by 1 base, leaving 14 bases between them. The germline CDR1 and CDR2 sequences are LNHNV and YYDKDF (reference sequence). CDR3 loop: CATSGRHAPNTEAFF. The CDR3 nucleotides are TGTGCCACCAGCGGCCGTCATGCTCCGAACACTGAAGCTTTCTTT.

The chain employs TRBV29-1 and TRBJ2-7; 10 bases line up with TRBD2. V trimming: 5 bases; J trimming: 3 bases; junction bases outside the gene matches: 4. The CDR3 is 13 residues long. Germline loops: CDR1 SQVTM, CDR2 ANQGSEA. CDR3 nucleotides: TGCAGCGTTCGCCTAGCGGGAGTCTACGAGCAGTACTTC. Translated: CSVRLAGVYEQYF.

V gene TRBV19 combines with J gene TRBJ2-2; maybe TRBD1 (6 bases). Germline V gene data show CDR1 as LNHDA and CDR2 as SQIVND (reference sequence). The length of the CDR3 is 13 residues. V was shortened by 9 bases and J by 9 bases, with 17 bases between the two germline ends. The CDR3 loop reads CASHPTGPWELFF. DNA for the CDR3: TGTGCCAGCCATCCGACAGGACCCTGGGAGCTGTTTTTT.